The 31 T cell receptor beta chains presented below share a single source sample, sequenced in a study of cytomegalovirus exposure and HLA in healthy donors (dated by TCRdb to 2015 to 2018). To prepare the library, the immunoSEQ multiplex PCR assay was applied. For the multiplex PCR, a mixture combining 60 forward primers for TCR Vbeta segments and 13 reverse primers for TCR Jbeta segments was used. In TCRdb, the immuneACCESS table is reduced to in-frame sequences with V and J assigned. These tables do not hold every clone; where another copy was compared, an unresolved V gene accounts for under half, and the others remain unexplained. The sample table lists about 110,000 clones, 60% to 85% of them with a count of one. Under 3% of the sample rests with the top ten. The sequencing sample was made of PBMCs. Receptors were obtained from a woman aged 60 to 75 in good health and CMV-seropositive.

The rearrangement links TRBV6-1 to TRBJ2-7, with 9 bases fitting TRBD1. Germline trimming cut 3 bases from V and 12 bases from J; bases unmatched to any gene: 6. The CDR3 is made up of 12 amino acids. The germline V gene has CDR1 MNHNS and CDR2 SASEGT. CDR3: CASSEGQGLPYF. In DNA, the CDR3 is TGTGCCAGCAGTGAGGGACAGGGCCTTCCGTACTTC.

This clone has just one count. This chain links TRBV6-6 with TRBJ2-1; 7 bases fit TRBD2. Germline lookup yields CDR1 MNHNY and CDR2 SVGAGI (reference sequence). J lost 7 bases, V lost 2 bases, and 11 bases had no gene match. The CDR3 contains 16 residues. CDR3 nucleotides: TGTGCCAGCAGTTACATTTCGCGGGAGAGTGGGAATGAGCAGTTCTTC. Residues: CASSYISRESGNEQFF.

The chain joins TRBV7-2 to TRBJ2-5; TRBD2 aligns across 10 bases. V lost 5 bases, J lost 5 bases, and 5 bases stayed unmatched. Germline assignment: CDR1 SGHTA and CDR2 FQGNSA. The CDR3 runs to 14 residues. CDR3 sequence reads: CASSISTSGETQYF. In nucleotides, the CDR3 is TGTGCCAGCAGCATCTCGACTAGCGGGGAGACCCAGTACTTC.

In this sample, this clone turned up a few times. The chain is built from TRBV7-9 and TRBJ2-7; 8 bases match TRBD1. The germline gives CDR1 SEHNR, CDR2 FQNEAQ (reference sequence). Unmatched junction bases numbered 7, after V lost 5 bases and J lost 1 base. The CDR3 totals 15 residues. DNA for the CDR3: TGTGCCAGCAGCGTGCGGACAGGGCGATCCTACGAGCAGTACTTC. It codes for CASSVRTGRSYEQYF.

This rearrangement joins TRBV11-2 to TRBJ1-1; TRBD1 matches 7 bases. This CDR3 is 14 amino acids long. V trimming: 1 base; J trimming: 5 bases; junction bases outside the gene matches: 4. In germline, CDR1 is SGHAT, CDR2 FQNNGV. CDR3 in amino acids: CASSLAGGITEAFF. CDR3 DNA: TGTGCCAGCAGCTTAGCAGGGGGGATAACTGAAGCTTTCTTT.

This clone appeared a single time. The rearrangement joins TRBV19 to TRBJ2-7, with 13 bases fitting TRBD2. The CDR3 runs to 14 residues. Germline V gene lookup returns CDR1 LNHDA and CDR2 SQIVND (reference sequence). V shed 3 bases and J 4 bases; nucleotides not matched to a gene: 0. CDR3 nucleotide sequence: TGTGCCAGTAGTATGGGACTAGCGGGATACGAGCAGTACTTC. This translates into CASSMGLAGYEQYF.

This chain uses TRBV23-1 with TRBJ2-7; 9 bases match TRBD1. TRBV23-1 falls under the ORF class, with uncertain function. The CDR3 totals 15 residues. Trimming cost V 4 bases and J 3 bases; bases outside gene matches: 7. CDR3 nucleotide sequence: TGCGCCAGCAGTCTACGGGACAGGGCATTCTACGAGCAGTACTTC. Translation: CASSLRDRAFYEQYF.

The rearrangement links TRBV19 to TRBJ2-1; 8 bases agree with TRBD2. Germline V gives CDR1 LNHDA, CDR2 SQIVND (reference sequence). The J segment lost 5 bases and the V segment lost 6 bases, leaving 9 bases of the junction unmatched. The CDR3 loop spans 15 amino acids. The CDR3 sequence: CASSAALAGNNEQFF. The DNA of the CDR3 is TGTGCCAGTAGCGCCGCCCTAGCGGGTAACAATGAGCAGTTCTTC.

This clone was found a few times. The chain joins TRBV10-3 to TRBJ1-1; 7 bases align to TRBD1. V lost 11 bases to trimming and J lost 1 base; unmatched junction nucleotides: 4. The CDR3 contains 12 residues. The germline CDR1 and CDR2 sequences are ENHRY and SYGVKD. Written as DNA, the CDR3 is TGTGCCGCCTGGACAGGGAACACTGAAGCTTTCTTT. The encoded protein is CAAWTGNTEAFF.

CDR3 DNA sequence: TGTGCCAGCAGCTTGGGTCGGGGGGCTGACACCATATATTTT. Amino acid sequence: CASSLGRGADTIYF. The rearrangement joins TRBV7-9 to TRBJ1-3, with TRBD1 as a possible D gene (6 bases). CDR3 length: 14 residues. From germline, CDR1 is SEHNR and CDR2 FQNEAQ (reference sequence). Trimming shortened V by 3 bases and J by 8 bases, and 14 bases separated the two germline ends.

The chain is built from TRBV18 and TRBJ1-1; D is unclear. The CDR3 runs to 12 residues. The germline V and J ends were trimmed by 5 bases and 4 bases, with 8 bases remaining between them. The germline CDR1 and CDR2 sequences are KGHSH and LQKENI. CDR3 loop: CASSGRSTEAFF. The CDR3 bases are TGTGCCAGCTCAGGGAGGAGCACTGAAGCTTTCTTT.

V and J are TRBV7-9 and TRBJ2-5, with D tentatively TRBD2 (6 bases). Germline V gives CDR1 SEHNR, CDR2 FQNEAQ (reference sequence). The CDR3 loop spans 12 amino acids. Between the trimmed V and J ends, which lost 4 bases and 5 bases, there was a span of 8 bases. In DNA, the CDR3 is TGTGCCAGCAGCTCGGAGGGGGAGACCCAGTACTTC. Translated, it gives CASSSEGETQYF.

J is TRBJ1-2 and V is TRBV19; D not resolved. With 4 bases removed from V and 4 bases from J, the gap between germline ends came to 7 bases. Germline V CDR1 and CDR2: LNHDA, SQIVND (reference sequence). The CDR3 is 12 amino acids. CDR3 DNA: TGTGCCAGTAGTAATTTCGTCTATGGCTACACCTTC. This encodes CASSNFVYGYTF.

J is TRBJ1-1 and V is TRBV2; D uncertain. Germline CDR1 reads SNHLY; CDR2 reads FYNNEI. The V gene lost 7 bases and the J gene lost 0 bases, with 12 bases spanning the gap. The CDR3 consists of 14 residues. CDR3 DNA sequence: TGTGCCAGCAAGGTGGAGCTGATGAACACTGAAGCTTTCTTT. This sequence encodes CASKVELMNTEAFF. The variable domain in full, with the rest retrieved from reference TRBV2 and TRBJ1-1, is EPEVTQTPSHQVTQMGQEVILRCVPISNHLYFYWYRQILGQKVEFLVSFYNNEISEKSEIFDDQFSVERPDGSNFTLKIRSTKLEDSAMYFCASKVELMNTEAFFGQGTRLTVV.

CDR3 sequence (DNA): TGTGCCAGCAGTTTATCGGGACAAATCTCCTACGAGCAGTACTTC. As protein: CASSLSGQISYEQYF. This rearrangement joins TRBV27 to TRBJ2-7; D is possibly TRBD1 (6 bases). CDR3 length: 15 amino acids. V lost 0 bases and J 0 bases, leaving 9 bases between the germline ends. The V gene's germline CDR1 is MNHEY and CDR2 SMNVEV (reference sequence).

V is TRBV11-2 and J is TRBJ2-7, with 7 bases identical to TRBD2. V was clipped by 5 bases and J by 1 base; unmatched bases: 17. This CDR3 is 18 amino acids long. Germline V CDR1 and CDR2: SGHAT, FQNNGV. The CDR3 DNA reads as TGTGCCAGCAGCGAGGGAGCGGGGAGAGGTTGGTCTTCCTACGAGCAGTACTTC. It yields the protein CASSEGAGRGWSSYEQYF.

This chain uses TRBV28 with TRBJ1-2; TRBD1 aligns across 7 bases. This CDR3 is built from 13 residues. Germline V lookup: CDR1 MDHEN, CDR2 SYDVKM. V gave up 4 bases and J gave up 5 bases; unmatched junction bases: 4. The CDR3 reads CASSSGQRYGYTF. CDR3 nucleotide sequence: TGTGCCAGCAGTTCGGGACAGCGGTATGGCTACACCTTC.

CDR3 coding DNA: TGTGCCAGCAGTACAACCGGGACAGAAATAGTGAACACTGAAGCTTTCTTT. Translated: CASSTTGTEIVNTEAFF. The chain combines TRBV28 with TRBJ1-1, with TRBD1 matching 7 bases. V lost 5 bases and J lost 0; bases outside the gene matches: 12. This CDR3 has 17 residues. The germline CDR1 and CDR2 sequences are MDHEN and SYDVKM.

The gene calls are TRBV6-1 and TRBJ2-7; maybe TRBD1 (6 bases). CDR1 MNHNS and CDR2 SASEGT come from the germline V gene. Trimming cost V 4 bases and J 3 bases, with 10 bases left between them. The CDR3 runs to 13 residues. This chain's CDR3 is CASSGYRDYEQYF. In DNA, the CDR3 is TGTGCCAGCAGTGGCTACAGGGACTACGAGCAGTACTTC.

The chain is built from TRBV7-9 and TRBJ2-7; TRBD1 matches 7 bases. Trimming took 3 bases from V and 7 from J; bases not matched to a gene: 9. The CDR3 sequence is 14 residues long. Germline assignment: CDR1 SEHNR and CDR2 FQNEAQ (reference sequence). For the CDR3, the DNA is TGTGCCAGCAGCTTCGCACAGGGGCTAGAAGAGCAGTACTTC. This encodes CASSFAQGLEEQYF.

V and J are TRBV5-5 and TRBJ2-2; the D gene is possibly TRBD2 (5 bases). Germline CDR1 reads SGHKS; CDR2 reads YYEKEE (reference sequence). The CDR3 extends over 17 amino acids. With 4 bases removed from V and 4 bases from J, the gap between germline ends came to 20 bases. The CDR3, as DNA: TGTGCCAGCAGCGCGGACGGGGTTAGCGCCCTCACCGGGGAGCTGTTTTTT. It translates to CASSADGVSALTGELFF. Combining the CDR3 with reference TRBV5-5 and TRBJ2-2 gives the whole variable domain DAGVTQSPTHLIKTRGQQVTLRCSPISGHKSVSWYQQVLGQGPQFIFQYYEKEERGRGNFPDRFSARQFPNYSSELNVNALLLGDSALYLCASSADGVSALTGELFFGEGSRLTVL.

V usage is TRBV28 and J usage is TRBJ2-2, with 8 bases matching TRBD2. Trimming took 5 bases from V and 5 from J; bases not matched to a gene: 10. The CDR3 length is 16 residues. CDR1 and CDR2 (germline): MDHEN, SYDVKM. The CDR3 DNA reads TGTGCCAGCAGTACCCCCGGGACTAGTTATACCGGGGAGCTGTTTTTT. Translated, it gives CASSTPGTSYTGELFF. The full variable domain, its missing parts supplied by reference TRBV28 and TRBJ2-2, is DVKVTQSSRYLVKRTGEKVFLECVQDMDHENMFWYRQDPGLGLRLIYFSYDVKMKEKGDIPEGYSVSREKKERFSLILESASTNQTSMYLCASSTPGTSYTGELFFGEGSRLTVL.

The chain couples TRBV18 to TRBJ1-1; maybe TRBD1 (5 bases). Trimming stripped 2 bases from V and 1 base from J, with 8 bases between. There are 14 residues in the CDR3. Germline CDR1 reads KGHSH; CDR2 reads LQKENI. The CDR3 here is CASSPRTTNTEAFF. The CDR3 DNA follows: TGTGCCAGCTCACCAAGGACAACGAACACTGAAGCTTTCTTT.

This sequence joins TRBV27 and TRBJ2-7; tentatively, D is TRBD2 (6 bases). The germline V gene has CDR1 MNHEY and CDR2 SMNVEV (reference sequence). V gave up 6 bases and J gave up 6 bases, with 18 bases separating them. The CDR3 has 14 amino acids. The CDR3 loop reads CASSPTGTPAEQYF. CDR3 in DNA: TGTGCCAGCAGCCCGACTGGGACTCCAGCCGAGCAGTACTTC.

The V gene is TRBV29-1, the J gene TRBJ2-7; D possibly corresponds to TRBD1 (6 bases). Germline V gene sequence: CDR1 SQVTM, CDR2 ANQGSEA. The CDR3 covers 11 residues. The V end lost 3 bases, the J end lost 9 bases, and 12 bases lay between the germline ends. CDR3: CSVDTGFRQYF. Here the CDR3 DNA reads TGCAGCGTTGACACAGGGTTTCGGCAGTACTTC.

This chain connects TRBV29-1 to TRBJ2-7, with a weak D call TRBD1 (6 bases). The germline V gene encodes CDR1 SQVTM and CDR2 ANQGSEA. This CDR3 is built from 16 residues. V gave up 4 bases and J gave up 2 bases, with 21 bases separating them. DNA for the CDR3: TGCAGCGTTGTCACGGGACACCTCACCTCCACCTACGAGCAGTACTTC. Translating it yields CSVVTGHLTSTYEQYF.

This clone was seen more than once but under ten times. V gene TRBV19 combines with J gene TRBJ1-2; D gene ambiguous. V lost 7 bases and J 4 bases, leaving 13 bases between the germline ends. The CDR3 loop spans 13 amino acids. Germline V gene data show CDR1 as LNHDA and CDR2 as SQIVND (reference sequence). This CDR3 is CASTPAGPYGYTF. CDR3 nucleotides: TGTGCCAGTACTCCGGCAGGTCCCTATGGCTACACCTTC.

This rearrangement joins TRBV7-2 to TRBJ2-5; 7 bases line up with TRBD2. Looked up from germline, CDR1 is SGHTA and CDR2 is FQGNSA. This CDR3 is built from 14 residues. Trimming removed 4 bases from V and 2 bases from J; junction bases left unmatched: 4. The CDR3 loop is CASSWGGGQETQYF. In DNA, the CDR3 is TGTGCCAGCAGCTGGGGCGGGGGTCAAGAGACCCAGTACTTC.

This clone was counted a single time. V is TRBV19 and J is TRBJ2-5, with unresolved D. The CDR3 spans 16 residues. The germline gives CDR1 LNHDA, CDR2 SQIVND (reference sequence). V was clipped by 1 base and J by 0 bases, with 12 bases between them. CDR3 residues: CASSIGSRYNQETQYF. The CDR3 bases are TGTGCCAGTAGTATAGGGTCCAGATATAACCAAGAGACCCAGTACTTC.

V and J are TRBV6-5 and TRBJ1-1; 11 nucleotides align to TRBD1. Germline V gives CDR1 MNHEY, CDR2 SVGAGI. The CDR3 is 15 residues long. V was pared by 1 base and J by 10 bases, with 8 bases of the junction left unmatched. The chain's CDR3 is CASSYFGTGGSRAFF. CDR3 nucleotide sequence: TGTGCCAGCAGTTACTTTGGGACAGGGGGGTCTCGAGCTTTCTTT.

This chain joins TRBV6-4 and TRBJ1-2, with 7 nucleotides matching TRBD1. This CDR3 is built from 16 residues. Germline-derived CDR1 and CDR2 are MRHNA and SNTAGT. V trimming: 4 bases; J trimming: 6 bases; junction bases outside the gene matches: 14. The DNA of the CDR3 is TGTGCCAGCAGTGGACAGGGTGGCGGCCCGTACCATGGCTACACCTTC. Translation gives CASSGQGGGPYHGYTF.